These 21 T cell receptor beta chains were all obtained from the same sample, sequenced in a study of tumor and adjacent non-tumor tissue in lung cancer. Three rounds of nested PCR, following a modified ARM-PCR protocol, produced the TCRbeta library. TCRdb re-analysed the multiplex PCR reads in MiXCR, keeping a single row per CDR3 protein. The sample carries over 110,000 distinct CDR3 sequences, approximately 70% recorded once. No cell sorting was done before RNA was extracted from the tissue. The specimen was lung tumor tissue. The receptors were gathered from a man aged 55 to 69 with small cell lung cancer.

As to this clonotype: Relative to the germline gene, one junction end is altered; a read error may explain this. The V and J genes are TRBV20-1 and TRBJ2-3; 11 nucleotides agree with TRBD2. Germline-derived CDR1 and CDR2 are DFQATT and SNEGSKA (reference sequence). The CDR3 is made up of 16 amino acids. CDR3 in DNA: TGCAGTGCTGGGGCTACTAGCGGGAGTCGGACAGATACGCTGTATTTT. Translation: CSAGATSGSRTDTLYF.

Details on this clonotype: A read error is possible here, since a much larger clone lies one base away. This chain links TRBV11-2 with TRBJ2-3; 14 bases map to TRBD2. Germline values: CDR1 SGHAT, CDR2 FQNNGV. The CDR3 length is 16 residues. After removal of 8 bases from V and 2 bases from J, the junction contained 6 bases not matched to a gene. The CDR3 DNA follows: TGTGCCAGCCATAGGACTAGCGGGGGGTTCACAGATACGCAGTATTTT. This sequence encodes CASHRTSGGFTDTQYF.

The chain employs TRBV20-1 and TRBJ2-1, with 9 bases lining up with TRBD2. Germline lookup yields CDR1 DFQATT and CDR2 SNEGSKA (reference sequence). The CDR3 is 15 residues long. V shed 5 bases, J shed 6 bases, and the junction held 11 bases outside the gene matches. The CDR3: CSAQHSGRGSNEQFF. Written as DNA, the CDR3 is TGCAGTGCTCAGCATAGCGGGAGAGGTAGCAATGAGCAGTTCTTC.

On this clonotype itself: An end of the junction differs from the germline gene, which may be a read error. V usage is TRBV12-3 or TRBV12-4 and J usage is TRBJ2-1; no definite D call. The CDR3 runs to 13 residues. CDR3 region: CANSHDRLGEQFF. The CDR3 DNA reads TGTGCCAACAGTCACGATCGACTGGGTGAGCAGTTCTTC.

This chain's CDR3 is CASSWGVAGGTDTQYF. The CDR3, as DNA: TGTGCCAGCAGCTGGGGAGTAGCGGGTGGCACAGATACGCAGTATTTT. The rearrangement links TRBV7-3 to TRBJ2-3, with 7 bases matching TRBD2. Losses at the gene ends were 4 bases for V and 1 base for J; bases not matched to a gene: 8. Per the germline V gene, CDR1 is SGHTA and CDR2 is FQGTGA. This CDR3 contains 16 residues.

The CDR3 protein is CDVKGGIPGQTNYGYTF. The CDR3 DNA is TGCGACGTTAAAGGCGGTATTCCAGGACAGACTAACTATGGCTACACCTTC. This chain links TRBV29-1 with TRBJ1-2; a weak D match, TRBD1 (6 bases). Per germline, CDR1 SQVTM and CDR2 ANQGSEA. The CDR3 sequence is 17 residues long.

A few counts support this clonotype. One junction end disagrees with the germline gene, perhaps due to a read error. The V call is TRBV10-2, the J call TRBJ2-1; possibly TRBD2 for D (5 bases). Per the germline V gene, CDR1 is WSHSY and CDR2 is SAAADI. This CDR3 is 16 amino acids long. The CDR3 DNA is TGCGCTAGCAGTGAGAAGTTCCGGGGATGCTACAATGAGCAGTTCTTC. Its translation is CASSEKFRGCYNEQFF.

As for this clonotype: A read error is likely, as this CDR3 ends without the conserved phenylalanine or tryptophan. It is unclear where the CDR3 begins or ends on the DNA, so no DNA is shown, and the CDR3 is as TCRdb lists it. V gene TRBV6-1 combines with J gene TRBJ1-1; the table's D call, TRBD1, was not checked against the DNA. The CDR3 is 15 amino acids long, termini counted. Germline CDR1 MNHNS, CDR2 SASEGT. The CDR3 sequence is CASTTGQGIPIEPFL.

The rearrangement uses TRBV5-6 and TRBJ2-1; D may be TRBD1 or TRBD2 (5 bases each). Germline V gene data show CDR1 as SGHDT and CDR2 as YYEEEE. The CDR3 has 11 amino acids. Deletions cut 5 bases from V and 10 bases from J, with 10 bases between. CDR3 protein: CASSWDVEQFF. CDR3 in DNA: TGTGCCAGCAGTTGGGACGTCGAGCAGTTCTTC.

Concerning this clonotype itself: This could be a read error, since a much larger clone is one nucleotide away. This chain joins TRBV12-3 or TRBV12-4 and TRBJ2-5, with 8 bases aligning to TRBD2. The CDR3 has 15 amino acids. After removal of 10 bases from V and 5 bases from J, the junction contained 15 bases not matched to a gene. CDR3 nucleotides: TGTGCCAACTCCGGAGGGCCGGGGGGGGAGGAGACCCAGTACTTC. Protein product: CANSGGPGGEETQYF.

The chain uses TRBV4-1 and TRBJ2-5; no definite D call. V lost 7 bases to trimming and J lost 5 bases, with 11 bases between them. The CDR3 length is 12 residues. CDR1 is MGHRA and CDR2 is YSYEKL in the germline V gene. Here the CDR3 DNA reads TGCGCCAGCATCCAGAGTTGTGAGACCCAGTACTTC. Translating it yields CASIQSCETQYF.

This clonotype appeared many times. This chain joins TRBV12-3 or TRBV12-4 and TRBJ1-6, with D unclear. The CDR3 length is 17 residues. Trimming pared 2 bases from V and 0 bases from J, leaving 11 bases between. The CDR3 nucleotides are TGTGCCAGCAGTTTACGGACGGTCGGCTCCTATAATTCACCCCTCCACTTT. Its protein product is CASSLRTVGSYNSPLHF.

A remark on this clonotype: This may stem from a read error, because a much larger clone lies one nucleotide away. V usage is TRBV20-1 and J usage is TRBJ1-1; 7 nucleotides align to TRBD1. Germline values: CDR1 DFQATT, CDR2 SNEGSKA (reference sequence). Trimming cost V 6 bases and J 6 bases; bases outside gene matches: 13. The CDR3 covers 14 residues. The CDR3 protein is CSASPGTEGSEAFF. In DNA, the CDR3 is TGCAGTGCCTCCCCCGGGACAGAGGGCTCTGAAGCTTTCTTT.

There are a few counts of this clonotype. This chain connects TRBV12-3 or TRBV12-4 to TRBJ2-1; 13 positions match TRBD2. V lost 1 base, J lost 7 bases, and 4 bases stayed unmatched. The CDR3 is 16 amino acids. The CDR3 DNA follows: TGTGCCAGCAGTTTAGAACTAGCGGGAGGGAGGAATGAGCAGTTCTTC. It codes for CASSLELAGGRNEQFF.

The chain links TRBV15 to TRBJ2-1, with D perhaps TRBD1 (6 bases). This CDR3 spans 14 amino acids. Trimming pared 1 base from V and 6 bases from J, leaving 10 bases between. The germline V gene has CDR1 LNHNV and CDR2 YYDKDF (reference sequence). CDR3 in amino acids: CATSRGQAFNEQFF. The CDR3 region has the DNA TGTGCCACCAGCAGAGGACAGGCATTCAATGAGCAGTTCTTC. The full variable domain, in which reference TRBV15 and TRBJ2-1 provide the parts outside the CDR3, is DAMVIQNPRYQVTQFGKPVTLSCSQTLNHNVMYWYQQKSSQAPKLLFHYYDKDFNNEADTPDNFQSRRPNTSFCFLDIRSPGLGDTAMYLCATSRGQAFNEQFFGPGTRLTVL.

The chain's CDR3 is CASIGRRNTEAFF. DNA for the CDR3: TGTGCCAGCATTGGGCGGCGGAACACTGAAGCTTTCTTT. This chain joins TRBV6-1 and TRBJ1-1; D is undetermined. V was cut by 7 bases and J by 1 base, with 10 bases left in between. CDR3 length equals 13 residues. Looked up from germline, CDR1 is MNHNS and CDR2 is SASEGT.

On this clonotype: The junction departs from the called germline gene at one end, perhaps through a read error. The J gene is TRBJ2-4, the V gene TRBV11-2; tentatively, D is TRBD2 (7 bases). Per germline, CDR1 SGHAT and CDR2 FQNNGV. This CDR3 has 16 residues. CDR3 bases: TGTGCCAGCTGCTTTGCGGGAGTGAGAGGGGGAAACATTCAGTACTTC. Its protein is CASCFAGVRGGNIQYF.

As to this clonotype: A much larger clone lies a single base off, so this may be a read error. The genes are TRBV29-1 and TRBJ2-3; D ambiguous. V lost 5 bases, J lost 2 bases, and 14 bases lay in between. The V gene's germline CDR1 is SQVTM and CDR2 ANQGSEA. The CDR3 extends over 14 amino acids. CDR3 amino acids: CSVRGSSTTDTQYF. The CDR3 bases are TGCAGCGTTAGAGGTAGCTCGACCACAGATACGCAGTATTTT.

The sample holds a few counts of this clonotype. J is TRBJ1-3 and V is TRBV28, with 9 bases matching TRBD1. With V trimmed by 7 bases and J by 1 base, 8 bases remained unmatched. The CDR3 covers 16 residues. Germline values: CDR1 MDHEN, CDR2 SYDVKM. Here the CDR3 reads CASIPSGTGSGNTIYF. CDR3 sequence (DNA): TGTGCCAGCATCCCCTCCGGGACAGGGTCTGGAAACACCATATATTTT.

This clonotype was seen ten or more times. The chain has TRBV20-1 and TRBJ1-2, with TRBD1 matching over 9 bases. V shed 6 bases, J shed 4 bases, and the junction held 6 bases outside the gene matches. This CDR3 is 13 amino acids long. The germline gives CDR1 DFQATT, CDR2 SNEGSKA (reference sequence). CDR3: CSASGQGSYGYTF. CDR3 sequence (DNA): TGCAGTGCCAGCGGACAGGGGAGCTATGGCTACACCTTC.

For this clonotype: A much larger clone sits a single nucleotide away, making a read error possible. Because the CDR3 is missing its conserved closing phenylalanine or tryptophan, this is likely a read error. The chain has TRBV6-2 or TRBV6-3 and TRBJ2-4; the D gene is possibly TRBD2 (6 bases). Germline assignment: CDR1 MNHEY and CDR2 SVGEGT. Deletions cut 5 bases from V and 0 bases from J, with 17 bases between. This CDR3 comprises 17 residues. CDR3 sequence reads: CASSHDFSGLAKNIQYL. CDR3 nucleotide sequence: TGTGCCAGCAGTCACGATTTTAGCGGTCTAGCCAAAAACATTCAGTACTTA.